This TCR beta chain is from a study of blood T cell repertoires in COVID-19. TCRdb's table, derived via immunoSEQ multiplex PCR, lists solely in-frame clones and lacks some. The repertoire has 110,000 to 150,000 clones, roughly 84% of them found once; the top ten carry around 7.8%. Germline V lookup: CDR1 LNHDA, CDR2 SQIVND (reference sequence). Trimming removed 3 bases from V and 4 bases from J, with 15 bases in between. The CDR3 has 16 amino acids. The sequenced sample was peripheral blood. The gene calls are TRBV19 and TRBJ2-2, with D perhaps TRBD1 (6 bases). The clonotype was recovered from a human donor in a cohort sampled during active COVID-19. For the CDR3, the DNA is TGTGCCAGTAGTATCAAAGGCCCCAGGGGCACCGGGGAGCTGTTTTTT. As protein: CASSIKGPRGTGELFF. The full variable domain, in which reference TRBV19 and TRBJ2-2 provide the parts outside the CDR3, is DGGITQSPKYLFRKEGQNVTLSCEQNLNHDAMYWYRQDPGQGLRLIYYSQIVNDFQKGDIAEGYSVSREKKESFPLTVTSAQKNPTAFYLCASSIKGPRGTGELFFGEGSRLTVL.